Listed below are T cell receptor beta chains from one sample, sequenced in a study of STAT5B mutations in CD4+ large granular lymphocyte leukemia. Measured with immunoSEQ multiplex PCR; TCRdb has only the in-frame clones, and not every one. The profile shows tens of thousands of clones, roughly three quarters of them singletons. Sample: CD4+ T cells from blood buffy coats. These receptors were taken from a human donor in good health. The CDR3 runs from the conserved cysteine through the conserved F or W. Fields, in order: clone size, V gene, CDR3 length, D gene, J gene, CDR3 protein, CDR3 DNA. The D gene is left open where the match is weak. Size values are once, few and many counts, or a class for expanded clones, and some rows have none.

clone_size: few; v_call: TRBV10-3; cdr3_length: 11; d_call: NA; j_call: TRBJ2-3; cdr3_aa: CAISKADTQYF; cdr3_nt: TGTGCCATCAGTAAAGCAGATACGCAGTATTTT
clone_size: NA; v_call: TRBV29-1; cdr3_length: 11; d_call: NA; j_call: TRBJ1-2; cdr3_aa: CSVGLGYGYTF; cdr3_nt: TGCAGCGTTGGATTGGGCTATGGCTACACCTTC
clone_size: NA; v_call: TRBV9; cdr3_length: 15; d_call: NA; j_call: TRBJ2-3; cdr3_aa: CASSETDGGTDTQYF; cdr3_nt: TGTGCCAGCAGCGAAACAGACGGGGGCACAGATACGCAGTATTTT
clone_size: NA; v_call: TRBV6-1; cdr3_length: 18; d_call: NA; j_call: TRBJ2-3; cdr3_aa: CASSESGRPGPSLGTQYF; cdr3_nt: TGTGCCAGCAGTGAATCGGGTCGACCGGGTCCCAGTTTGGGTACGCAGTATTTT
clone_size: NA; v_call: TRBV5-6; cdr3_length: 13; d_call: NA; j_call: TRBJ2-7; cdr3_aa: CASSLDTGSEQYF; cdr3_nt: TGTGCCAGCAGCTTGGACACAGGTTCCGAGCAGTACTTC
clone_size: few; v_call: TRBV4-2; cdr3_length: 15; d_call: NA; j_call: TRBJ1-1; cdr3_aa: CASSQDGHRNTEAFF; cdr3_nt: TGTGCCAGCAGCCAAGACGGACACCGGAACACTGAAGCTTTCTTT
clone_size: NA; v_call: TRBV6-6; cdr3_length: 11; d_call: NA; j_call: TRBJ1-1; cdr3_aa: CASSVNTEAFF; cdr3_nt: TGTGCCAGCAGCGTGAACACTGAAGCTTTCTTT
clone_size: few; v_call: TRBV19; cdr3_length: 13; d_call: NA; j_call: TRBJ1-6; cdr3_aa: CASSTIEDSPLHF; cdr3_nt: TGTGCCAGTAGTACGATAGAGGACTCACCCCTCCACTTT
clone_size: NA; v_call: TRBV4-3; cdr3_length: 14; d_call: NA; j_call: TRBJ2-3; cdr3_aa: CASSQDRAPDTQYF; cdr3_nt: TGCGCCAGCAGCCAAGATAGGGCTCCCGATACGCAGTATTTT
clone_size: NA; v_call: TRBV6-1; cdr3_length: 12; d_call: NA; j_call: TRBJ2-1; cdr3_aa: CASNYLTNEQFF; cdr3_nt: TGTGCCAGCAATTACCTCACCAATGAGCAGTTCTTC
clone_size: NA; v_call: TRBV4-2; cdr3_length: 14; d_call: TRBD2; j_call: TRBJ2-1; cdr3_aa: CASSQDRSGGEQFF; cdr3_nt: TGTGCCAGCAGCCAAGATCGCAGCGGGGGTGAGCAGTTCTTC
clone_size: NA; v_call: TRBV5-4; cdr3_length: 16; d_call: TRBD1; j_call: TRBJ1-1; cdr3_aa: CASTLGQGNQNTEAFF; cdr3_nt: TGTGCCAGCACCCTAGGACAGGGGAACCAGAACACTGAAGCTTTCTTT
clone_size: NA; v_call: TRBV5-8; cdr3_length: 13; d_call: NA; j_call: TRBJ2-3; cdr3_aa: CASSSTDTDTQYF; cdr3_nt: TGTGCCAGCAGCTCGACAGACACAGATACGCAGTATTTT
clone_size: NA; v_call: TRBV7-8; cdr3_length: 16; d_call: TRBD1; j_call: TRBJ1-1; cdr3_aa: CASSKKAGTAFTEAFF; cdr3_nt: TGTGCCAGCAGCAAAAAAGCCGGGACAGCGTTCACTGAAGCTTTCTTT
clone_size: once; v_call: TRBV5-1; cdr3_length: 19; d_call: TRBD1; j_call: TRBJ2-3; cdr3_aa: CASSQGQGGTRGGTDTQYF; cdr3_nt: TGCGCCAGCAGCCAAGGACAGGGGGGCACCCGAGGAGGCACAGATACGCAGTATTTT
clone_size: NA; v_call: TRBV28; cdr3_length: 16; d_call: NA; j_call: TRBJ1-1; cdr3_aa: CASSLAPAITNTEAFF; cdr3_nt: TGTGCCAGCAGTTTAGCCCCAGCTATCACGAACACTGAAGCTTTCTTT
clone_size: NA; v_call: TRBV7-2; cdr3_length: 14; d_call: NA; j_call: TRBJ1-2; cdr3_aa: CASSLTGAGDGYTF; cdr3_nt: TGTGCCAGCAGCCTCACGGGGGCGGGAGATGGCTACACCTTC
clone_size: NA; v_call: TRBV5-4; cdr3_length: 17; d_call: TRBD1; j_call: TRBJ2-7; cdr3_aa: CASSLGGQGAISREQYF; cdr3_nt: TGTGCCAGCAGCCTTGGGGGACAGGGGGCAATATCTCGGGAGCAGTACTTC
clone_size: NA; v_call: TRBV9; cdr3_length: 12; d_call: NA; j_call: TRBJ2-5; cdr3_aa: CASSVDQETQYF; cdr3_nt: TGTGCCAGCAGCGTAGATCAAGAGACCCAGTACTTC
clone_size: NA; v_call: TRBV7-2; cdr3_length: 14; d_call: TRBD2; j_call: TRBJ2-2; cdr3_aa: CASSFTSGGAGIFF; cdr3_nt: TGTGCCAGCAGCTTCACTAGCGGGGGGGCGGGCATTTTTTTT
clone_size: NA; v_call: TRBV18; cdr3_length: 12; d_call: NA; j_call: TRBJ1-6; cdr3_aa: CASSPPGGTLHF; cdr3_nt: TGTGCCAGCTCACCCCCGGGTGGCACCCTCCACTTT
clone_size: NA; v_call: TRBV7-2; cdr3_length: 14; d_call: TRBD1; j_call: TRBJ1-2; cdr3_aa: CASSLAGQGVGYTF; cdr3_nt: TGTGCCAGCAGCTTAGCGGGACAGGGGGTTGGCTACACCTTC
clone_size: few; v_call: TRBV2; cdr3_length: 13; d_call: TRBD1; j_call: TRBJ1-6; cdr3_aa: CAGGDRERSPLHF; cdr3_nt: TGTGCCGGCGGGGACAGGGAGCGTTCACCCCTCCACTTT
clone_size: once; v_call: TRBV9; cdr3_length: 15; d_call: TRBD2; j_call: TRBJ2-1; cdr3_aa: CASSVGGGAYNEQFF; cdr3_nt: TGTGCCAGCAGCGTAGGCGGGGGGGCCTACAATGAGCAGTTCTTC
clone_size: few; v_call: TRBV11-2; cdr3_length: 16; d_call: TRBD1; j_call: TRBJ2-2; cdr3_aa: CASSSIYRGQGGELFF; cdr3_nt: TGTGCCAGCAGCTCGATTTACAGGGGGCAGGGCGGGGAGCTGTTTTTT
clone_size: few; v_call: TRBV18; cdr3_length: 14; d_call: TRBD2; j_call: TRBJ2-7; cdr3_aa: CASSEAGGPYEQYF; cdr3_nt: TGTGCCAGCTCAGAAGCGGGGGGTCCCTACGAGCAGTACTTC
clone_size: once; v_call: TRBV30; cdr3_length: 15; d_call: NA; j_call: TRBJ1-1; cdr3_aa: CAWEGTGKMNTEAFF; cdr3_nt: TGTGCCTGGGAGGGAACAGGGAAGATGAACACTGAAGCTTTCTTT
clone_size: NA; v_call: TRBV7-7; cdr3_length: 15; d_call: TRBD2; j_call: TRBJ2-1; cdr3_aa: CASSRGLAGDNEQFF; cdr3_nt: TGTGCTAGCAGCCGAGGACTAGCGGGGGACAATGAGCAGTTCTTC
clone_size: few; v_call: TRBV7-8; cdr3_length: 14; d_call: NA; j_call: TRBJ1-2; cdr3_aa: CASSLPAATYGYTF; cdr3_nt: TGTGCCAGCAGCTTACCCGCAGCCACCTATGGCTACACCTTC
clone_size: NA; v_call: TRBV30; cdr3_length: 15; d_call: NA; j_call: TRBJ2-3; cdr3_aa: CACPVDTSSTDTQYF; cdr3_nt: TGTGCCTGTCCAGTTGACACCTCTAGCACAGATACGCAGTATTTT
clone_size: NA; v_call: TRBV2; cdr3_length: 15; d_call: NA; j_call: TRBJ1-6; cdr3_aa: CASSEQGRGNSPLHF; cdr3_nt: TGTGCCAGCAGTGAACAGGGGCGCGGAAATTCACCCCTCCACTTT
clone_size: NA; v_call: TRBV7-6; cdr3_length: 13; d_call: TRBD2; j_call: TRBJ2-5; cdr3_aa: CASSAGGLETQYF; cdr3_nt: TGTGCCAGCTCTGCGGGGGGGCTAGAGACCCAGTACTTC
clone_size: NA; v_call: TRBV9; cdr3_length: 16; d_call: TRBD1; j_call: TRBJ2-3; cdr3_aa: CASSVAPGGRTDTQYF; cdr3_nt: TGTGCCAGCAGCGTAGCCCCAGGGGGCAGGACAGATACGCAGTATTTT
clone_size: NA; v_call: TRBV28; cdr3_length: 14; d_call: TRBD1; j_call: TRBJ1-5; cdr3_aa: CATTIRTGNQPQHF; cdr3_nt: TGTGCCACCACCATCAGGACAGGGAATCAGCCCCAGCATTTT
clone_size: few; v_call: TRBV19; cdr3_length: 12; d_call: NA; j_call: TRBJ1-2; cdr3_aa: CASRSTASGYTF; cdr3_nt: TGTGCCAGTAGGAGCACAGCCTCAGGCTACACCTTC
clone_size: NA; v_call: TRBV2; cdr3_length: 14; d_call: NA; j_call: TRBJ2-5; cdr3_aa: CASSHRSPQETQYF; cdr3_nt: TGTGCCAGCAGCCACAGGTCTCCCCAAGAGACCCAGTACTTC
clone_size: NA; v_call: TRBV6-1; cdr3_length: 15; d_call: TRBD1; j_call: TRBJ2-1; cdr3_aa: CASSRSGTDRNEQFF; cdr3_nt: TGTGCCAGCAGTAGATCCGGGACAGATAGAAATGAGCAGTTCTTC
clone_size: NA; v_call: TRBV30; cdr3_length: 15; d_call: TRBD2; j_call: TRBJ2-1; cdr3_aa: CAWSPRGGLYNEQFF; cdr3_nt: TGTGCCTGGAGTCCCCGGGGGGGTTTATACAATGAGCAGTTCTTC
clone_size: NA; v_call: TRBV6-5; cdr3_length: 14; d_call: TRBD1; j_call: TRBJ2-1; cdr3_aa: CASTGTAGYNEQFF; cdr3_nt: TGTGCCAGCACCGGGACAGCCGGATACAATGAGCAGTTCTTC
clone_size: NA; v_call: TRBV5-1; cdr3_length: 12; d_call: NA; j_call: TRBJ2-1; cdr3_aa: CASSFTGLFLFF; cdr3_nt: TGCGCCAGCAGCTTTACAGGGTTATTTTTATTCTTC
clone_size: NA; v_call: TRBV5-1; cdr3_length: 14; d_call: TRBD2; j_call: TRBJ2-1; cdr3_aa: CASRSGGRYNEQFF; cdr3_nt: TGCGCCAGCCGTAGCGGGGGGCGATACAATGAGCAGTTCTTC
clone_size: once; v_call: TRBV27; cdr3_length: 12; d_call: NA; j_call: TRBJ1-6; cdr3_aa: CASRGAGLALHF; cdr3_nt: TGTGCCAGCAGAGGGGCAGGGCTGGCCCTCCACTTT
clone_size: NA; v_call: TRBV2; cdr3_length: 14; d_call: NA; j_call: TRBJ1-2; cdr3_aa: CASSEAGGNYGYTF; cdr3_nt: TGTGCCAGCAGTGAAGCCGGGGGGAACTATGGCTACACCTTC
clone_size: NA; v_call: TRBV11-2; cdr3_length: 17; d_call: NA; j_call: TRBJ2-7; cdr3_aa: CASSFPTTGAYSYEQYF; cdr3_nt: TGTGCCAGCAGCTTTCCCACGACAGGCGCTTATTCCTACGAGCAGTACTTC
clone_size: few; v_call: TRBV10-3; cdr3_length: 14; d_call: TRBD1; j_call: TRBJ1-2; cdr3_aa: CAISERQGAYGYTF; cdr3_nt: TGTGCCATCAGTGAGCGACAGGGGGCGTATGGCTACACCTTC
clone_size: few; v_call: TRBV6-5; cdr3_length: 15; d_call: TRBD2; j_call: TRBJ2-3; cdr3_aa: CASTHAGLATDTQYF; cdr3_nt: TGTGCCAGCACCCACGCGGGACTAGCTACAGATACGCAGTATTTT
clone_size: once; v_call: TRBV27; cdr3_length: 11; d_call: NA; j_call: TRBJ2-2; cdr3_aa: CASQSVGNLFF; cdr3_nt: TGTGCCAGTCAGTCAGTCGGTAATCTGTTTTTT
clone_size: NA; v_call: TRBV7-8; cdr3_length: 17; d_call: NA; j_call: TRBJ2-6; cdr3_aa: CASSFVQENSGANVLTF; cdr3_nt: TGTGCCAGCAGCTTTGTACAGGAAAACTCTGGGGCCAACGTCCTGACTTTC
clone_size: NA; v_call: TRBV28; cdr3_length: 12; d_call: NA; j_call: TRBJ2-5; cdr3_aa: CASSSPRETQYF; cdr3_nt: TGTGCCAGCAGTTCCCCTAGAGAGACCCAGTACTTC
clone_size: few; v_call: TRBV27; cdr3_length: 14; d_call: TRBD1; j_call: TRBJ1-1; cdr3_aa: CASSRTDRVTEAFF; cdr3_nt: TGTGCCAGCAGCCGCACCGACAGGGTTACTGAAGCTTTCTTT
clone_size: NA; v_call: TRBV10-2; cdr3_length: 13; d_call: NA; j_call: TRBJ2-7; cdr3_aa: CASRQGRSYEQYF; cdr3_nt: TGCGCCAGCAGGCAGGGGAGATCCTACGAGCAGTACTTC
clone_size: once; v_call: TRBV7-9; cdr3_length: 13; d_call: NA; j_call: TRBJ1-1; cdr3_aa: CASLYVGDTEAFF; cdr3_nt: TGTGCCAGCCTGTATGTCGGGGACACTGAAGCTTTCTTT
clone_size: NA; v_call: TRBV5-6; cdr3_length: 13; d_call: NA; j_call: TRBJ2-1; cdr3_aa: CASTLGRRNEQFF; cdr3_nt: TGTGCCAGCACCCTGGGTAGGAGGAATGAGCAGTTCTTC
clone_size: NA; v_call: TRBV4-1; cdr3_length: 20; d_call: NA; j_call: TRBJ1-3; cdr3_aa: CASSQESRVSRGRSGNTIYF; cdr3_nt: TGCGCCAGCAGCCAAGAGAGTCGGGTTAGCAGGGGACGCTCTGGAAACACCATATATTTT
clone_size: few; v_call: TRBV10-1; cdr3_length: 16; d_call: TRBD2; j_call: TRBJ2-7; cdr3_aa: CASSESGWPSGGEQYF; cdr3_nt: TGCGCCAGCAGTGAGTCAGGCTGGCCTAGCGGGGGGGAGCAGTACTTC
clone_size: NA; v_call: TRBV7-2; cdr3_length: 15; d_call: NA; j_call: TRBJ2-1; cdr3_aa: CASSLIGSTRNEQFF; cdr3_nt: TGTGCCAGCAGCTTAATCGGCAGCACGAGGAATGAGCAGTTCTTC
clone_size: NA; v_call: TRBV18; cdr3_length: 13; d_call: NA; j_call: TRBJ1-1; cdr3_aa: CASQGDPNTEAFF; cdr3_nt: TGTGCCAGCCAGGGCGACCCGAACACTGAAGCTTTCTTT
clone_size: NA; v_call: TRBV30; cdr3_length: 16; d_call: TRBD2; j_call: TRBJ2-3; cdr3_aa: CAWSDLGSGDTDTQYF; cdr3_nt: TGTGCCTGGAGTGACCTGGGTAGCGGGGACACAGATACGCAGTATTTT
clone_size: NA; v_call: TRBV5-6; cdr3_length: 11; d_call: NA; j_call: TRBJ2-1; cdr3_aa: CASSLGWGQFF; cdr3_nt: TGTGCCAGCAGCTTGGGCTGGGGGCAGTTCTTC